This TCR beta chain was sequenced for a study of T cell responses to AZD1222 COVID-19 vaccine (TCRdb year 2021). The study in broad terms: TCR sequencing covered some 250 trial participants: about 210 given two doses of AZD1222 and 26 given two doses of MenACWY control vaccine. Enrollment into the trials was organized by age into subgroups of 18-55, 56-69 and 70-plus years, and those subgroups contained 148, 28 and 57 TCR-sequenced participants, respectively. General conclusions and limits of the study: No day 14 peak-response samples were available, so repertoires were characterized only after the peak T cell response. Spike-specific TCR breadth and depth rose significantly after two AZD1222 doses compared with day 0 and with MenACWY recipients. Conclusions about previously exposed vaccinees are limited, since just six or seven AZD1222 recipients were seropositive for SARS-CoV-2 at baseline. CD4 TCRs associated with the vaccine covered the entire spike protein, and the dominant responses were in regions 160-218 and 743-854. Reportedly, close to half of the unique spike-specific TCRs recognized epitopes lying outside the regions that are mutated in the B.1.351 and B.1.1.7 variants. Participants were mostly white British and included more females than males, and it was suggested by the authors that clonal diversity may have been underestimated. In the small 56-69-year group, the increase in depth fell short of significance, most likely because of low power.

The germline V gene (reference sequence) provides CDR1 SGHKS and CDR2 YYEKEE. V and J lose 2 bases and 4 bases, and a span of 10 bases separates them. Reading from cysteine to phenylalanine, the CDR3 counts 13 amino acids. Of the read, only the CDR3 DNA is kept; its 39 bases are in frame from base 1. The time point tag for this specimen amounts to: about 28 days (+/-7) after the second vaccine dose. AZD1222 recipients given second doses at about 4 weeks or at about 12 weeks were pooled, since spike-specific TCR depth and breadth were not found to differ between the two schedules. Vaccinee samples were obtained from the UK trials COV001 and COV002, which included a single-blind randomized controlled phase 2/3 trial of AZD1222 (ChAdOx1 nCoV-19) in healthy adults. Trial participant PBMC samples were collected at day 0 and day 28 after the second dose for TCRbeta chain sequencing. The CDR3 regions of human TCRbeta chains were analyzed by immunosequencing. Per the original workflow: Repertoire TCRs were matched against a reference library of SARS-CoV-2-specific TCRs generated with the MIRA antigen-specificity platform. Breadth was defined as the fraction of unique TCRs that were SARS-CoV-2-associated, and depth was defined as the fraction of total T cells that were SARS-CoV-2-associated. Using the MIRA data, each spike-specific TCR was assigned both to the spike region to which the TCR was reactive and to a CD4 or CD8 class. Log10-transformed breadth and depth values were compared by one-way ANOVA with Sidak's multiple comparisons tests. What TCRdb holds here is the immuneACCESS table cut down to in-frame rearrangements. Part of the clones is not present; checked against another copy, under half of the missing clones reflect an unresolved V gene, and the others are unexplained. Clone size and the V and J calls come from that table; the DNA yielded D and trimming. The sample table records about 120,000 clones; about 93% of these occur just once. The ten largest clones take up 4% to 6% of the sample.

Concerning this clone itself: Its antigen specificity is not known. No per-base quality is available; no much larger clone lies one base away.

This specimen was peripheral blood, taken 28 days after the second AZD1222 dose. The chain links TRBV5-5 with TRBJ2-7; a tentative D match to TRBD2 spans 6 bases. This TCR derives from an adult who received the AZD1222 COVID-19 vaccine. The CDR3 protein: CASSLEGTYEQYF. The bases are TGTGCCAGCAGCTTAGAGGGGACTTACGAGCAGTACTTC.